This T cell receptor beta chain came from a study of blood T cell repertoires in COVID-19. Germline V CDR1 and CDR2: SGDLS, YYNGEE. The CDR3 totals 15 residues. The V and J ends lost 0 bases and 1 base respectively, with 9 bases between them. Produced via immunoSEQ multiplex PCR; TCRdb's table is partial and in-frame only. There are approximately 180,000 clones in the sample; around 84% occur only once, and 13% to 15% lies in the top ten. The chain couples TRBV9 to TRBJ2-3; D possibly corresponds to TRBD1 (5 bases). The sample comprised PBMCs or T cells enriched from blood (not recorded which). The TCR comes from a man aged 50-59 years who had recovered from COVID-19. In DNA form, the CDR3 reads TGTGCCAGCAGCGTAGCGTTAGGGGGCACAGATACGCAGTATTTT. Encoded protein: CASSVALGGTDTQYF.